The clone carrying this T cell receptor beta chain showed up just once. The antigen remains unidentified. One junction end does not reproduce the germline sequence, and a read error may be involved. The data were obtained in a study of cytomegalovirus exposure and HLA in healthy donors. Study outcomes and limitations: Being productive about 87% or about 30% of the time was typical of most TCR beta V segments in an earlier analysis. According to a later analysis, donors in an Asian-associated ancestry cluster reportedly had fewer N-insertions than the roughly 670-donor mean.

The germline gives CDR1 SSHAT, CDR2 FNYEAQ (reference sequence). The CDR3 covers 17 residues. Researchers ran the PCR with 60 Vbeta and 13 Jbeta primers. Measured with immunoSEQ multiplex PCR; TCRdb has only the in-frame clones, and not every one. The sample holds roughly 120,000 clones, about 81% seen once. V gene TRBV7-7 combines with J gene TRBJ2-1; 12 bases line up with TRBD2. This TCR came from a woman younger than 45 in good health and CMV-seronegative. Sequenced material: PBMCs. The CDR3 nucleotides read TGTGCTAGCAGCTTAATCAGACTAGCGGGAGTTGTTTGGGAGCAGTTCTTC. This sequence encodes CASSLIRLAGVVWEQFF.